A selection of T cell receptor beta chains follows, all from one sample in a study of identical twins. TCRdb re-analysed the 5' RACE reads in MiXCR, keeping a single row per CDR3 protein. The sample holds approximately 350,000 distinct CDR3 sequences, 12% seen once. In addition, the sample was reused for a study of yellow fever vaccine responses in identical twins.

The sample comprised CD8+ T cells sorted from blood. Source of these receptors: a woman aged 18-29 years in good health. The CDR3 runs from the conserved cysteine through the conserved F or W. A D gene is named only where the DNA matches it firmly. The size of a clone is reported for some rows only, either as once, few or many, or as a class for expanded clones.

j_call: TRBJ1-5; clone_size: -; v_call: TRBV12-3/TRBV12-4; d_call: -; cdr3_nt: TGTGCCAGCAGTTTAGGGGCCATAGGGGATCAGCCCCAGCATTTT; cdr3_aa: CASSLGAIGDQPQHF
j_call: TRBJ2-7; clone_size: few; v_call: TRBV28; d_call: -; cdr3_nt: TGTGCCAGCAGAACTACAGGGACGGCTTCCTACGAGCAGTACTTC; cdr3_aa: CASRTTGTASYEQYF
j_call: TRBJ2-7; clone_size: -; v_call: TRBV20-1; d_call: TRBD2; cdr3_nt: TGCAGTGCTAGAGAGGGGGTGCTAGCGGGAGGCTTACTCTACGAGCAGTACTTC; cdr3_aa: CSAREGVLAGGLLYEQYF
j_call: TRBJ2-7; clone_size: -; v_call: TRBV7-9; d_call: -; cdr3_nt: TGTGCCAGCGCCGACTCCAGCTCCTACGAGCAGTACTTC; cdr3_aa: CASADSSSYEQYF
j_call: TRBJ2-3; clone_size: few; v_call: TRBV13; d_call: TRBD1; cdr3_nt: TGTGCCAGCAGCCCCCCTGGACAGGGCGGGGATACGCAGTATTTT; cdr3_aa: CASSPPGQGGDTQYF
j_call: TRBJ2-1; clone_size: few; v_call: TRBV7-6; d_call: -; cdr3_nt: TGTGCCAGCAGCTTAGCGCCTAGTTTTAGGAATGAGCAGTTCTTC; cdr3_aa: CASSLAPSFRNEQFF
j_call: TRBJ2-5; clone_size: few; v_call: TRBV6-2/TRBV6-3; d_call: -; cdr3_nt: TGTGCCAGCAGTTACTCGAAGTCGCCCTCGACCCAGTACTTC; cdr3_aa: CASSYSKSPSTQYF
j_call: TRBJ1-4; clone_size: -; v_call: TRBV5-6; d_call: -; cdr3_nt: TGTGCCAGCAGCAAATCAACAGGGAATGAAAAACTGTTTTTT; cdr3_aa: CASSKSTGNEKLFF
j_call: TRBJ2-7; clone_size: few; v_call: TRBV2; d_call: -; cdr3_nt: TGTGCCAGCAGATCAGGACCCTACGAGCAGTACTTC; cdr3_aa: CASRSGPYEQYF
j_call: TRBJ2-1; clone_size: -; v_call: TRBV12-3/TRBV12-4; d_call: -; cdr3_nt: TGTGCCAGCAGTTTGGTGGGACCGAGATGGGAGCAGTTCTTC; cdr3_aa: CASSLVGPRWEQFF
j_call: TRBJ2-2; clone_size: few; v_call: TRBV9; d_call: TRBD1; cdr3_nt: TGTGCCAGCAGTGAGTTGGACAGGGCGGCAACCGGGGAGCTGTTTTTT; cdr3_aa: CASSELDRAATGELFF
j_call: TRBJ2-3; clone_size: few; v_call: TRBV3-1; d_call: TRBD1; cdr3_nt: TGTGCCAGCAGTTACCGGGACAGGGCAGATACGCAGTATTTT; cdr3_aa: CASSYRDRADTQYF
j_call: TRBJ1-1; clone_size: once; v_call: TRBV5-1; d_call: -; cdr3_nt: TGCGCCAGCAGCTTGAGGGCAGGGGTGAACACTGAAGCTTTCTTT; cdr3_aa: CASSLRAGVNTEAFF
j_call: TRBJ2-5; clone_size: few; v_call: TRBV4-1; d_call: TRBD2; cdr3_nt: TGCGCCAGCAGCCAAGTTGCTAGCGGGACCCTCCAAGAGACCCAGTACTTC; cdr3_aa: CASSQVASGTLQETQYF
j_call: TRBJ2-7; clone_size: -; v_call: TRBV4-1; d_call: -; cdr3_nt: TGCGCCAGCAGCCAGGGACCGTTATCTACCTACGAGCAGTACTTC; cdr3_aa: CASSQGPLSTYEQYF
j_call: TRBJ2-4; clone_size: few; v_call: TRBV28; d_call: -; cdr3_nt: TGTGCCAGCAGTCCCGTTGGAGGGGCCGCCAAAAACATTCAGTACTTC; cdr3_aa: CASSPVGGAAKNIQYF
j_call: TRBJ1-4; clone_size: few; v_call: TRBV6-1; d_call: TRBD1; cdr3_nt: TGTGCCAGCAGTGCACGGGACAGGAATGAAAAACTGTTTTTT; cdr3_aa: CASSARDRNEKLFF
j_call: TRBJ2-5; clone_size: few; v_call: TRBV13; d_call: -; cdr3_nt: TGTGCCAGCAGCCGGGTGGAGGAGGAGGAGACCCAGTACTTC; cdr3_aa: CASSRVEEEETQYF
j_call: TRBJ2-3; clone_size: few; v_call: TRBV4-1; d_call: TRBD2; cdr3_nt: TGCGCCAGCAGCGGGAGGACTAGCGGGGGGCCGAGCACAGATACGCAGTATTTT; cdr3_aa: CASSGRTSGGPSTDTQYF
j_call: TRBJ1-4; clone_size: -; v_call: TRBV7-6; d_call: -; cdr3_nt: TGTGCCAGCAGCCTCGGACCCAATGAAAAACTGTTTTTT; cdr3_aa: CASSLGPNEKLFF
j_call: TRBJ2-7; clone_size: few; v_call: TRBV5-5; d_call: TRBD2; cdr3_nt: TGTGCCAGCAGCTCCGGACTAGCTATAGCGTACGAGCAGTACTTC; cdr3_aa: CASSSGLAIAYEQYF